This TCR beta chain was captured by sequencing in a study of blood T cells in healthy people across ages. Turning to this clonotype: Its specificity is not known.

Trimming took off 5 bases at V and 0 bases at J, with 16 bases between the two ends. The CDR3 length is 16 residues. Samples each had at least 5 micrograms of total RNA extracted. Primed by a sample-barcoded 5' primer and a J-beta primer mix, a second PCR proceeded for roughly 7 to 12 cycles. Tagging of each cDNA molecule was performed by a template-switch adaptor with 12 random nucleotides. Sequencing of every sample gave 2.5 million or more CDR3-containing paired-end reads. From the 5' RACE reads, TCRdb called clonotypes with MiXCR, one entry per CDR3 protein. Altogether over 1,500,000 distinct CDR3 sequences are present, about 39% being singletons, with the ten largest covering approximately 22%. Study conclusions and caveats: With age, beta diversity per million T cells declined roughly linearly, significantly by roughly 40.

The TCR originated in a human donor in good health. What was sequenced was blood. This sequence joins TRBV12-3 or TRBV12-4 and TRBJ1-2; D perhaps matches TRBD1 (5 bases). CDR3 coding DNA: TGTGCCAGCAGTAGGACCCGACAGTTAGCTAACTATGGCTACACCTTC. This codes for CASSRTRQLANYGYTF.